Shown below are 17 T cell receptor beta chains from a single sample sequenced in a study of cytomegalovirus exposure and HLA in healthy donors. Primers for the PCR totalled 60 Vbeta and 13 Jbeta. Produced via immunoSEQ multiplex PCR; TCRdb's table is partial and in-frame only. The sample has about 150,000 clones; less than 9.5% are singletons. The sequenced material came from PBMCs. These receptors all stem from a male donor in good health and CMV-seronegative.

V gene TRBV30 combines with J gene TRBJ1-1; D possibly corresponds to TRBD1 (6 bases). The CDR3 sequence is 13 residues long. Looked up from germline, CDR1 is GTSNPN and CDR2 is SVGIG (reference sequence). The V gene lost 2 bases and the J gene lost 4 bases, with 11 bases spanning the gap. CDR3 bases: TGTGCCTGGAGTCACGGACAGCGCACTGAAGCTTTCTTT. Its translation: CAWSHGQRTEAFF.

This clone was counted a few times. CDR3 sequence: CASSLPDRAAYGYTF. The CDR3 DNA reads as TGTGCCAGCAGCTTGCCGGACAGGGCTGCCTATGGCTACACCTTC. The chain combines TRBV5-4 with TRBJ1-2, with 8 bases matching TRBD1. Looked up from germline, CDR1 is SGHNT and CDR2 is YYREEE (reference sequence). This CDR3 spans 15 amino acids. The ends lost 1 base at V and 4 bases at J; junction bases unmatched: 6.

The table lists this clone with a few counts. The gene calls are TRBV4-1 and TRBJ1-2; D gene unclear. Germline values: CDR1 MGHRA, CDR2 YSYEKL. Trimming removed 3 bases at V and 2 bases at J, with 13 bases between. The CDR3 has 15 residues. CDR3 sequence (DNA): TGCGCCAGCAGCCACGGAGGAGGGTCCAACTATGGCTACACCTTC. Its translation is CASSHGGGSNYGYTF.

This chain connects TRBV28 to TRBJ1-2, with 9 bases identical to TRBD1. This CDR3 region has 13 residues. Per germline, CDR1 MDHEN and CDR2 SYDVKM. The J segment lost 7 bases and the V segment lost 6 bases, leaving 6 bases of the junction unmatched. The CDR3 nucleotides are TGTGCCAGCAGGGCGGGACAGGGAATTGGCTACACCTTC. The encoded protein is CASRAGQGIGYTF.

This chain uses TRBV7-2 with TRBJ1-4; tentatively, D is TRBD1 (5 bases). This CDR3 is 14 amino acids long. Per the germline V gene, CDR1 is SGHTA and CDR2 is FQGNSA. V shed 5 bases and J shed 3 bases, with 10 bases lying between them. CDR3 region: CASSPGLANEKLFF. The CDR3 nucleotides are TGTGCCAGCAGCCCAGGGTTGGCTAATGAAAAACTGTTTTTT.

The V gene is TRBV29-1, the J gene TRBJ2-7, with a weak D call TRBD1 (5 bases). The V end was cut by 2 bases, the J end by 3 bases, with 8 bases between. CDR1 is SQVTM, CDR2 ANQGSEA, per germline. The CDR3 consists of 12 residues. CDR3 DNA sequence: TGCAGCGTTGAAAAACAGGACTACGAGCAGTACTTC. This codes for CSVEKQDYEQYF.

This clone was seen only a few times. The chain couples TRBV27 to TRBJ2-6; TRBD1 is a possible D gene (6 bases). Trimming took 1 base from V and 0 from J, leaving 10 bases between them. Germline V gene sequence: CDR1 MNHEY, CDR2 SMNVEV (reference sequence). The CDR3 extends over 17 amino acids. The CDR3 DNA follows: TGTGCCAGCAGTTTATTGGGGGCCTTCTCTGGGGCCAACGTCCTGACTTTC. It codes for CASSLLGAFSGANVLTF.

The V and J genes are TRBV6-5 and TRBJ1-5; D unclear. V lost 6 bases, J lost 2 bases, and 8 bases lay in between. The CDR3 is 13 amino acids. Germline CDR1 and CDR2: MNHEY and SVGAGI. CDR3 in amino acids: CASRPTGNQPQHF. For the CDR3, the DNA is TGTGCCAGCAGGCCTACAGGCAATCAGCCCCAGCATTTT.

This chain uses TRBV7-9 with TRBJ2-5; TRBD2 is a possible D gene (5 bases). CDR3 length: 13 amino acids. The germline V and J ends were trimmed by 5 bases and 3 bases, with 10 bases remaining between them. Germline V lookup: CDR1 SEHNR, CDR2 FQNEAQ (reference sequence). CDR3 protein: CASSPTGKETQYF. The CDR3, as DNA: TGTGCCAGCAGCCCCACGGGGAAAGAGACCCAGTACTTC.

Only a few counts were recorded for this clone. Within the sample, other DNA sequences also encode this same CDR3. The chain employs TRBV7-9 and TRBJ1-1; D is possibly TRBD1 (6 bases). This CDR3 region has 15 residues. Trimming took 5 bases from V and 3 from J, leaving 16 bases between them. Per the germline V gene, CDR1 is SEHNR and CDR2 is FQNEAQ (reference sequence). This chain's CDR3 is CASSPQGITDTEAFF. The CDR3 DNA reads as TGTGCCAGCAGCCCCCAGGGGATTACGGACACTGAAGCTTTCTTT.

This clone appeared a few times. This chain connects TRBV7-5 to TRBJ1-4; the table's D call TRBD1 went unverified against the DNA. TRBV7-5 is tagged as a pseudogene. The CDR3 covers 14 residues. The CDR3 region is CARSLEQVFEKLFF. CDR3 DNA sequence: TGTGCCAGAAGCCTCGAGCAGGTATTCGAAAAACTGTTTTTT.

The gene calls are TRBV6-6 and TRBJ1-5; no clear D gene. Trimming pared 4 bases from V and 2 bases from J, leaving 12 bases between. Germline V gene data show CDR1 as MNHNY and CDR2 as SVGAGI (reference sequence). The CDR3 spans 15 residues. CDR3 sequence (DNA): TGTGCCAGCAGTTTGCCCCCCGGGGGCAATCAGCCCCAGCATTTT. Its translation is CASSLPPGGNQPQHF.

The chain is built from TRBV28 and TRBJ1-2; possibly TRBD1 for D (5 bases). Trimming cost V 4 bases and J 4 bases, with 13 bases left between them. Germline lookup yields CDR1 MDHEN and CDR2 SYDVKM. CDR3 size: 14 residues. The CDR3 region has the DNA TGTGCCAGCAGTTCCCACGGGACTCTCTATGGCTACACCTTC. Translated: CASSSHGTLYGYTF.

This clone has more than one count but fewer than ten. Written as DNA, the CDR3 is TGTGCCAGCAGTTACTCGCGGGAGACTCGGGAGCAGTACTTC. It specifies CASSYSRETREQYF. The chain uses TRBV6-5 and TRBJ2-7; 7 bases line up with TRBD2. V shed 0 bases and J 7 bases; nucleotides not matched to a gene: 6. Germline loops: CDR1 MNHEY, CDR2 SVGAGI. The CDR3 sequence is 14 residues long.

CDR3 region: CASSPLLGGGTDTQYF. The CDR3 DNA reads as TGTGCCAGCAGCCCCCTTTTGGGCGGGGGCACAGATACGCAGTATTTT. This chain joins TRBV9 and TRBJ2-3, with D possibly matching TRBD2 (6 bases). Germline CDR1 reads SGDLS; CDR2 reads YYNGEE. The CDR3 has 16 amino acids. Trimming took off 4 bases at V and 1 base at J, with 16 bases between the two ends.

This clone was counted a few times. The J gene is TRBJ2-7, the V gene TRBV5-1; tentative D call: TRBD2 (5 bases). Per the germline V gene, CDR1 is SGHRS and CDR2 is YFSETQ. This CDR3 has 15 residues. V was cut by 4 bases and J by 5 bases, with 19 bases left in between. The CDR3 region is CASSPDFGPEDEQYF. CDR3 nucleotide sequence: TGCGCCAGCAGCCCAGACTTTGGGCCGGAGGACGAGCAGTACTTC. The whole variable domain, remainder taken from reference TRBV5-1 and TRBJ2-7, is KAGVTQTPRYLIKTRGQQVTLSCSPISGHRSVSWYQQTPGQGLQFLFEYFSETQRNKGNFPGRFSGRQFSNSRSEMNVSTLELGDSALYLCASSPDFGPEDEQYFGPGTRLTVT.

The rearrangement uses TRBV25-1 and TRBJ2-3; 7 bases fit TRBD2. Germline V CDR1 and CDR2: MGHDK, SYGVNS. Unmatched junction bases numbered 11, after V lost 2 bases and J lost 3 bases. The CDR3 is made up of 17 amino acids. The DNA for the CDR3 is TGTGCCAGCAGTGAAGAGCAGAGCAGGGAGGGGACAGATACGCAGTATTTT. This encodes CASSEEQSREGTDTQYF.